What follows is one T cell receptor (beta chain) and its context. The PCR contained 60 Vbeta and 13 Jbeta primers. This table comes from immunoSEQ multiplex PCR, and its TCRdb copy is limited to in-frame clones, with some not included. The data contain 90,000 to 120,000 clones, around 76% of them singletons. This sample was taken from a study of cytomegalovirus exposure and HLA in healthy donors. V dropped 0 bases and J dropped 4 bases, with 10 bases sitting between them. The CDR3 length is 15 residues. Germline assignment: CDR1 SGHTA and CDR2 FQGNSA. The V gene is TRBV7-2, the J gene TRBJ1-5; D is undetermined. The specimen was PBMCs. The TCR was taken from a man between 18 and 35 years old in good health and CMV-seronegative. CDR3 protein: CASSLAAVTNQPQHF. The CDR3, as DNA: TGTGCCAGCAGCTTAGCCGCAGTAACGAATCAGCCCCAGCATTTT.